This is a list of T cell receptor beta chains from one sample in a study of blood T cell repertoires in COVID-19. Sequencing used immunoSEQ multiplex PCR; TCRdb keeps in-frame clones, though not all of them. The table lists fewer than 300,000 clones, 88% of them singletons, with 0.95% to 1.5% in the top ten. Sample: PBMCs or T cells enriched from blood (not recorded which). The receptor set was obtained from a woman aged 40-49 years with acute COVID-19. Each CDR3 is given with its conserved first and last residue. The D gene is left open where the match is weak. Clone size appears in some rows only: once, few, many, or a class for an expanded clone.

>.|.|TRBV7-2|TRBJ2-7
TGTGCCGCCATTGCACAGGGCCCCTCCTACGAGCAGTACTTC
CAAIAQGPSYEQYF
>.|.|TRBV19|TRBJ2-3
TGTGCCAGTAGTATATTTCCGGGATCGAAAGATACGCAGTATTTT
CASSIFPGSKDTQYF
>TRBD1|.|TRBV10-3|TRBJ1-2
TGTGCCATCAGTGAGACCAGAGGGGGCTGGGACTATGGCTACACCTTC
CAISETRGGWDYGYTF
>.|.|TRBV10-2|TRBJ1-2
TGCGCCAGCAGTGAGCTTGTGGGGGGTGATGGCTACACCTTC
CASSELVGGDGYTF
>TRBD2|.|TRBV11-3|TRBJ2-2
TGTGCCAGCAGCGAAGGGCTAGCGGGAGTTTGGACCGGGGAGCTGTTTTTT
CASSEGLAGVWTGELFF
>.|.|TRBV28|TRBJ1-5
TGTGCCAGCAGTTCTACCATTAACCCAGGGTTTAATCAGCCCCAGCATTTT
CASSSTINPGFNQPQHF
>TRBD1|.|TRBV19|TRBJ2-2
TGTGCCAGTAGTGGTCCGGGACAGGGTGACACCGGGGAGCTGTTTTTT
CASSGPGQGDTGELFF
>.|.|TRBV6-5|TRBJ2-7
TGTGCCAGCAGTTACTCGCCAGGGGCCTACGAGCAGTACTTC
CASSYSPGAYEQYF
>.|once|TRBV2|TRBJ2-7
TGTGCCAGCAGTGGAACGGACTGGAAGTACTTC
CASSGTDWKYF
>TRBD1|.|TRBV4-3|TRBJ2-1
TGCGCCAGCAGCCATCAGTCTACGGGACAGCTTCGGTTCTTC
CASSHQSTGQLRFF
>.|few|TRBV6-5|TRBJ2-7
TGTGCCAGCAGTTACTCGATTAACTACTTGTCCTACGAGCAGTACTTC
CASSYSINYLSYEQYF
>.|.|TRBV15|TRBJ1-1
TGTGCCACCAGCAGCGGAGGGGCTCGGATCACTGAAGCTTTCTTT
CATSSGGARITEAFF
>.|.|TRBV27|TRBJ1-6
TGTGCCAGCAGATTCCTCGGGGGACTCCTCCACTTT
CASRFLGGLLHF
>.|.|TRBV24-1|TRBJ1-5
TGTGCCACCAGTGATGGGAGTAGCAATCAGCCCCAGCATTTT
CATSDGSSNQPQHF
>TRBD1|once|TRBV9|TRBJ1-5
TGTGCCAGCAGCAATCGACAGGGTAATCAGCCCCAGCATTTT
CASSNRQGNQPQHF
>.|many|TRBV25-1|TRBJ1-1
TGTGCCAGCAGTGAATATCCCGAGGGCACTGAAGCTTTCTTT
CASSEYPEGTEAFF
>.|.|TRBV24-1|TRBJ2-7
TGTGCCACCAGCCCCGGGCCCTCCGGGGAGAACGAGCAGTACTTC
CATSPGPSGENEQYF
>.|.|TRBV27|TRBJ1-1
TGTGCCAGCAGTTTCTCAGTGAACACTGAAGCTTTCTTT
CASSFSVNTEAFF
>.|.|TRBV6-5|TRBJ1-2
TGTGCCAGCCGCAGGACAGCTAACTATGGCTACACCTTC
CASRRTANYGYTF
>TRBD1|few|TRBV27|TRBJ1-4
TGTGCCAGCAGACCAAACAGGGGGGATGAAAAACTGTTTTTT
CASRPNRGDEKLFF
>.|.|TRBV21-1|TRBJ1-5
TGTGCCAGCAGCAAAGTGACACCAGTAAGCAATCAGCCCCAGCATTTT
CASSKVTPVSNQPQHF
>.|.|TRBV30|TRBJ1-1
TGTGCCTGGAGTGTACTAGGTGGTACTGAAGCTTTCTTT
CAWSVLGGTEAFF
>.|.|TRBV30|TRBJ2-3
TGTGCCTGGACCGTACTCGATACGCAGTATTTT
CAWTVLDTQYF
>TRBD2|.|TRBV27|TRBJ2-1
TGTGCCAGCAGTTCCAAAACTAGCGGGAGTCGCTACAATGAGCAGTTCTTC
CASSSKTSGSRYNEQFF
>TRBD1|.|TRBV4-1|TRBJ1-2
TGCGCCAGCAGCCAAGTCCCCTGGACAGGGGGCTCCTATGGCTACACCTTC
CASSQVPWTGGSYGYTF
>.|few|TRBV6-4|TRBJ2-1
TGTGCCAGCAGTGACTCGGCTAGCGTTTTCTACAATGAGCAGTTCTTC
CASSDSASVFYNEQFF
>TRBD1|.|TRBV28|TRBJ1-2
TGTGCCAGCAGTCCAGGACAGGACGGGGACTATGGCTACACCTTC
CASSPGQDGDYGYTF
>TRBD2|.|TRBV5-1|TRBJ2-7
TGCGCCAGCAGCCCGCAGGGAGGGGAGGCCTCCTACGAGCAGTACTTC
CASSPQGGEASYEQYF
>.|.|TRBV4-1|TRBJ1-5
TGCGCCAGCAGCCTTGTAACGGGGGGCAATCAGCCCCAGCATTTT
CASSLVTGGNQPQHF
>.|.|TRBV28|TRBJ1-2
TGTGCCAGCACCTACTTACTGAGTAACTATGGCTACACCTTC
CASTYLLSNYGYTF
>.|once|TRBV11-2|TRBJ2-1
TGTGCCAGCAGCTTAGAATTTGGCAGTGAGCAGTTCTTC
CASSLEFGSEQFF
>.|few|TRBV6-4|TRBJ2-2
TGTGCCAGCAGTGACTCCCAGAACACCGGGGAGCTGTTTTTT
CASSDSQNTGELFF
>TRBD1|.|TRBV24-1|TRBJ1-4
TGTGCCACCAGCGACACAGGGGCCGCTAATGAAAAACTGTTTTTT
CATSDTGAANEKLFF
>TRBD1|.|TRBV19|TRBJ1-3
TGTGCCAGTAAGGGACAGGGTAGAGGAAACACCATATATTTT
CASKGQGRGNTIYF
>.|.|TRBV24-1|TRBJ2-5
TGTGCCACCAGTGAACCCGAGGAATACGAGACCCAGTACTTC
CATSEPEEYETQYF
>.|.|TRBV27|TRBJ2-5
TGTGCCAGCAGTTTAATGGGGGGGCCCGAGACCCAGTACTTC
CASSLMGGPETQYF
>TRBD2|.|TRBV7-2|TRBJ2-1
TGTGCCAGCAGCAAGAGCGGGAGCTCCTACAATGAGCAGTTCTTC
CASSKSGSSYNEQFF
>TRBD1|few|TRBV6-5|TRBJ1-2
TGTGCCAGCACTACGGGGACAGGGGACGGCTACACCTTC
CASTTGTGDGYTF
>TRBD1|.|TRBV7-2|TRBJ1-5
TGTGCCAGCAGCATTCGGACAGGGAATAATCAGCCCCAGCATTTT
CASSIRTGNNQPQHF
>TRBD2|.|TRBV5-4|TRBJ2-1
TGTGCCAGCAGCGGACTAGCGGATAACAATGAGCAGTTCTTC
CASSGLADNNEQFF
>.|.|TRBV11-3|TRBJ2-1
TGTGCCAGCAGCTTAACGGGCTCCTACAATGAGCAGTTCTTC
CASSLTGSYNEQFF
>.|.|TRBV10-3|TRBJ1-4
TGTGCCATCAGTGTTGGGGGGGCCTCAGATGAAAAACTGTTTTTT
CAISVGGASDEKLFF
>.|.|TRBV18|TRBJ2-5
TGTGCCAGCTCACCACCCGACACCCTCCAAGAGACCCAGTACTTC
CASSPPDTLQETQYF
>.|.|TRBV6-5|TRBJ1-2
TGTGCCAGCAACTACTATGGCTACACCTTC
CASNYYGYTF
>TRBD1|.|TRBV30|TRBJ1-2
TGTGCCTGGAGTGTTGGCTTGAGGACAGGGGAGTCGTCTGGCTACACCTTC
CAWSVGLRTGESSGYTF
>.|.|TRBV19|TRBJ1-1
TGTGCCAGTAGTAGAGGGGGGGTAGGCCTGAACACTGAAGCTTTCTTT
CASSRGGVGLNTEAFF
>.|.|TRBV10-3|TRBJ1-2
TGTGCCATCAGTGTTAGATCCCTCGAGGCCTACACCTTC
CAISVRSLEAYTF
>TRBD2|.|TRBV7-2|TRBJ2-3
TGTGCCAGCAGCTTATTGGCTAGCGGGACAGATACGCAGTATTTT
CASSLLASGTDTQYF
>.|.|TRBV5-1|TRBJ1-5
TGCGCCAGCAGCTTGGCACCCTCGGGGGGACAGCCCCAGCATTTT
CASSLAPSGGQPQHF